This entry features one T cell receptor (beta chain) sequence. What it recognizes is unknown. This CDR3 region has 14 residues. Germline CDR1 is SQVTM and CDR2 is ANQGSEA. The template was RNA from unsorted bulk tissue. The sample belongs to a study of tumor and adjacent non-tumor tissue in lung cancer. Study-wide results and limits: Compared with tumor, normal lung showed significantly lower TCR diversity.

A modified ARM-PCR protocol with three rounds of nested PCR amplified TCRbeta. TCRdb processed the multiplex PCR reads anew with MiXCR; each CDR3 protein has one entry. The sample holds roughly 76,000 distinct CDR3 sequences; nearly 70% are singletons and the top ten take approximately 12%. The J gene is TRBJ2-7, the V gene TRBV29-1; TRBD2 matches 9 bases. This clonotype was obtained from a woman in her sixties or seventies with non-small cell lung cancer. Sequencing was done on a sample of lung tumor tissue. The CDR3 sequence: CNARLAGSSYEQYF. In nucleotides, the CDR3 is TGCAACGCTCGCCTAGCGGGATCGTCCTACGAGCAGTACTTC.